This T cell receptor beta chain was observed in a study of cytomegalovirus exposure and HLA in healthy donors. The V and J ends lost 5 bases and 5 bases, in that order; junction bases with no gene match: 8. CDR3 length: 16 residues. The germline V gene encodes CDR1 SEHNR and CDR2 FQNEAQ (reference sequence). Turning to this clone: What it binds is not known.

All donors participated as healthy donors of bone marrow. The study, taken as a whole, reports: Follow-up analysis later connected one missense variant in DCLRE1C with trimming of TCR beta V- and J-genes. Based on reports, TCR beta sequences accurately predicted HLA-A and HLA-B alleles for most subjects. Across donors, presence/absence analyses took sequencing depth to be roughly uniform.

PCR used 60 Vbeta primers and 13 Jbeta primers. The table came from immunoSEQ multiplex PCR; TCRdb's copy has only in-frame clones and leaves some out. The table gives around 88,000 clones; the top ten clones make up 5.5% of it. The sample consisted of PBMCs. The source is a girl aged 10 to 17 in good health and CMV-seropositive. The rearrangement joins TRBV7-9 to TRBJ2-5, with 13 bases aligning to TRBD2. The CDR3 region is CASSRTSGGLRETQYF. The CDR3 nucleotides read TGTGCCAGCAGCCGGACTAGCGGGGGTTTGAGGGAGACCCAGTACTTC.